This is a list of T cell receptor beta chains from one sample in a study of control samples from healthy donors and cancer patients. Clones were read by immunoSEQ multiplex PCR, and TCRdb kept only the in-frame ones, dropping some. Of about 190,000 clones listed, approximately 91% are singletons. Specimen: blood. Receptors originate from a young man in good health. Both conserved end residues are part of each CDR3. Fields, in order: D gene, V gene, J gene, CDR3 protein. D genes are given only for firm matches.

D: .; V: TRBV5-1; J: TRBJ2-7; CDR3: CASSLIGRSYEQYF
D: .; V: TRBV7-9; J: TRBJ1-2; CDR3: CASSLYRPYGYTF
D: .; V: TRBV19; J: TRBJ1-5; CDR3: CASSIAGNQPQHF
D: TRBD1; V: TRBV5-6; J: TRBJ1-1; CDR3: CASSQTGDRAVNTEAFF
D: TRBD2; V: TRBV11-2; J: TRBJ2-3; CDR3: CASSRQRGGNTQYF
D: TRBD1; V: TRBV5-1; J: TRBJ1-5; CDR3: CASSQAGTGDQPQHF
D: .; V: TRBV21-1; J: TRBJ2-7; CDR3: CASRSSRQGAYEQYF
D: .; V: TRBV28; J: TRBJ1-2; CDR3: CASSLRPPTNYGYTF
D: .; V: TRBV24-1; J: TRBJ2-3; CDR3: CATGSVDTDTQYF
D: .; V: TRBV29-1; J: TRBJ1-5; CDR3: CSVSGGGNQPQHF
D: .; V: TRBV15; J: TRBJ1-5; CDR3: CATSRRTVVRNQPQHF
D: TRBD1; V: TRBV9; J: TRBJ1-3; CDR3: CASSVVPGQGSGNTIYF
D: TRBD1; V: TRBV19; J: TRBJ2-7; CDR3: CASSIGSGTAKTYEQYF